A single sample is the source of the 5 T cell receptor beta chains below, sequenced in a study of OX40 agonist ivuxolimab in advanced cancers. The repertoire was sequenced with immunoSEQ multiplex PCR; TCRdb's copy has only in-frame clones and lacks some. In the table there are about 46,000 clones, more than 75% of which are singletons. The sample in question was CD4+ or CD8+ T cells sorted from blood, obtained in a trial of the OX40 agonist ivuxolimab. These receptors were obtained from an adult with an advanced solid tumor such as melanoma, head and neck, liver or kidney cancer.

By share, this clone ranks as medium-sized. The gene calls are TRBV6-4 and TRBJ1-2, with a tentative D call TRBD1 (5 bases). Germline CDR1 reads MRHNA; CDR2 reads SNTAGT. The CDR3 extends over 17 amino acids. Trimming took off 0 bases at V and 0 bases at J, with 14 bases between the two ends. CDR3 in amino acids: CASSDSRAGPTNYGYTF. In DNA form, the CDR3 reads TGTGCCAGCAGTGACTCGAGGGCAGGGCCTACTAACTATGGCTACACCTTC.

J is TRBJ1-2 and V is TRBV29-1, with TRBD1 identical over 9 bases. Unmatched junction bases numbered 6, after V lost 6 bases and J lost 4 bases. The germline V gene encodes CDR1 SQVTM and CDR2 ANQGSEA. The CDR3 extends over 13 amino acids. This chain's CDR3 is CSVWTGVFYGYTF. The CDR3 DNA reads as TGCAGCGTCTGGACAGGGGTTTTCTATGGCTACACCTTC.

The rearrangement links TRBV9 to TRBJ2-7, with 10 bases fitting TRBD1. Losses at the gene ends were 4 bases for V and 7 bases for J; bases not matched to a gene: 5. Germline lookup yields CDR1 SGDLS and CDR2 YYNGEE. The CDR3 is 13 residues long. The CDR3 region has the DNA TGTGCCAGCAGCTCCCGGGACAGGGGTGAGCAGTACTTC. This gives the protein CASSSRDRGEQYF.

This rearrangement joins TRBV27 to TRBJ1-1; 8 nucleotides agree with TRBD1. CDR1 is MNHEY and CDR2 is SMNVEV in the germline V gene (reference sequence). J lost 3 bases, V lost 5 bases, and 8 bases had no gene match. This CDR3 has 15 amino acids. DNA of the CDR3: TGTGCCAGCAGTACTCGACAGGGGAGGTACACTGAAGCTTTCTTT. This sequence encodes CASSTRQGRYTEAFF.

The chain employs TRBV10-1 and TRBJ1-2, with 8 bases aligning to TRBD1. CDR3 size: 14 residues. Germline trimming cut 6 bases from V and 2 bases from J; bases unmatched to any gene: 5. The germline gives CDR1 WNHNN, CDR2 SYGVQD (reference sequence). CDR3 in DNA: TGCGCCAGCAGGAGGACAGGGATGAACTATGGCTACACCTTC. It yields the protein CASRRTGMNYGYTF.